One sample yielded the 2 T cell receptor beta chains listed below, sequenced in a study of blood T cell repertoires in COVID-19. TCRdb keeps only in-frame clones here, not all; method: immunoSEQ multiplex PCR. This table has around 200,000 clones, roughly 80% appearing once. The sequenced material came from peripheral blood. Receptors originate from a woman in her seventies with acute or convalescent COVID-19.

The sample holds one count of this clone. The gene calls are TRBV5-1 and TRBJ1-4; 8 nucleotides align to TRBD1. The CDR3 has 15 residues. Per germline, CDR1 SGHRS and CDR2 YFSETQ. The V segment lost 4 bases and the J segment 4 bases; nucleotides outside the gene matches: 6. The CDR3 DNA is TGCGCCAGCAGCCCGACAGGGGCAGTTAATGAAAAACTGTTTTTT. Its protein is CASSPTGAVNEKLFF.

This clone has more than one count but fewer than ten. This rearrangement joins TRBV6-1 to TRBJ2-5, with TRBD2 identical over 9 bases. Unmatched junction bases numbered 5, after V lost 2 bases and J lost 4 bases. The length of the CDR3 is 15 residues. From germline, CDR1 is MNHNS and CDR2 SASEGT. CDR3 bases: TGTGCCAGCAGTGAATCGGCGGGAGGGGGAGAGACCCAGTACTTC. Amino acids: CASSESAGGGETQYF.